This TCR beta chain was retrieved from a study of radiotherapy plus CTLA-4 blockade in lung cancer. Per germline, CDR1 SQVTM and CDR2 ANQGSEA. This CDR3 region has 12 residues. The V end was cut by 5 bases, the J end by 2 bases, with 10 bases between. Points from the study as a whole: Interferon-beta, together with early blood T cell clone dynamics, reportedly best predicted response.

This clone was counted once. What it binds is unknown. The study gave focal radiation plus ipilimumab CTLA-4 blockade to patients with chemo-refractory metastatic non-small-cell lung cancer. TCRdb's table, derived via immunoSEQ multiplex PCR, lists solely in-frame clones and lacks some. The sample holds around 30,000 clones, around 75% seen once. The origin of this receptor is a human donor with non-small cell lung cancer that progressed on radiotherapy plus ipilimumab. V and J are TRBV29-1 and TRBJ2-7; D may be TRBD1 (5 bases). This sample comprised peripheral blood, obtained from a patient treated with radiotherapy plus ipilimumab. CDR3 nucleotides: TGCAGCGTTTATCAGGGTACCTACGAGCAGTACTTC. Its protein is CSVYQGTYEQYF.